This passage covers 25 T cell receptor beta chains from one sample sequenced in a study of blood T cells in healthy people across ages. It was with a sample-barcoded 5' primer and a J-beta primer mix that a second PCR of roughly 7 to 12 cycles was run. One entry per CDR3 protein results from TCRdb running MiXCR on the 5' RACE reads. Among 780,000 or so distinct CDR3 sequences listed, around half were seen once. Sequenced: blood. These receptors originate from a man older than 75 in good health.

This chain connects TRBV6-5 to TRBJ2-7, with D tentatively TRBD2 (5 bases). The end of the DNA is better explained by TRBJ2-5, so the J call may be wrong. Germline V lookup: CDR1 MNHEY, CDR2 SVGAGI. The CDR3 is 14 amino acids. CDR3 DNA sequence: TGTGCCAGCAGTTACCGGGGATACCTAGGGACCCAGTACTTC. Encoded protein: CASSYRGYLGTQYF.

This clonotype was observed a handful of times. V usage is TRBV27 and J usage is TRBJ2-5, with D perhaps matching TRBD1 or TRBD2 (5 bases each). The CDR3 contains 13 residues. CDR1 and CDR2 (germline): MNHEY, SMNVEV (reference sequence). Trimming left V 6 bases short and J 5 bases short, with 13 bases between. CDR3 sequence: CASRPTGTETQYF. In DNA, the CDR3 is TGTGCCAGCAGGCCGACCGGGACGGAGACCCAGTACTTC.

The chain uses TRBV29-1 and TRBJ2-6; TRBD1 agrees at 9 bases. The germline V gene has CDR1 SQVTM and CDR2 ANQGSEA. The CDR3 extends over 16 amino acids. Losses at the gene ends were 4 bases for V and 1 base for J; bases not matched to a gene: 5. The CDR3 DNA reads as TGCAGCGTTGTTGACAGGGGGGCGTCTGGGGCCAACGTCCTGACTTTC. Translation: CSVVDRGASGANVLTF.

V usage is TRBV9 and J usage is TRBJ2-1, with TRBD2 matching 11 bases. In germline, CDR1 is SGDLS, CDR2 YYNGEE. V trimming: 4 bases; J trimming: 7 bases; junction bases outside the gene matches: 10. The CDR3 is made up of 16 amino acids. The CDR3: CASSFTGTSGGNEQFF. For the CDR3, the DNA is TGTGCCAGCAGCTTTACCGGGACTAGCGGAGGAAATGAGCAGTTCTTC. The whole variable domain, remainder taken from reference TRBV9 and TRBJ2-1, is DSGVTQTPKHLITATGQRVTLRCSPRSGDLSVYWYQQSLDQGLQFLIQYYNGEERAKGNILERFSAQQFPDLHSELNLSSLELGDSALYFCASSFTGTSGGNEQFFGPGTRLTVL.

V usage is TRBV7-2 and J usage is TRBJ1-2, with TRBD1 matching over 12 bases. Germline V gene sequence: CDR1 SGHTA, CDR2 FQGNSA. This CDR3 is 18 amino acids long. Unmatched junction bases numbered 9, after V lost 2 bases and J lost 2 bases. This CDR3 reads CASSLSAWDRGPNYGYTF. CDR3 bases: TGTGCCAGCAGCTTATCAGCTTGGGACAGGGGGCCGAACTATGGCTACACCTTC.

The rearrangement links TRBV10-3 to TRBJ1-1; 9 bases are shared with TRBD1. Germline-derived CDR1 and CDR2 are ENHRY and SYGVKD. The CDR3 length is 14 residues. J gave up 4 bases and V 7 bases, and 7 bases lay outside the gene matches. CDR3 sequence: CAITRTGASTEAFF. CDR3 bases: TGTGCCATCACCCGGACAGGGGCCAGCACTGAAGCTTTCTTT.

The chain joins TRBV28 to TRBJ2-6; no reliable D call. Germline assignment: CDR1 MDHEN and CDR2 SYDVKM. This CDR3 has 15 amino acids. V lost 6 bases to trimming and J lost 3 bases, with 12 bases between them. The CDR3 bases are TGTGCCAGCAGGTCCTCAGGCTTTGGGGCCAACGTCCTGACTTTC. Translation: CASRSSGFGANVLTF.

This clonotype was seen just once. The chain carries TRBV28 and TRBJ2-5; TRBD1 aligns across 8 bases. The J call may be mistaken, given a closer DNA end match to TRBJ2-7. CDR1 is MDHEN and CDR2 is SYDVKM in the germline V gene. The CDR3 runs to 15 residues. The CDR3 DNA reads TGTGCCGGCAATGGGTTAGGACAGGGTTTTCTCGAGCAGTACTTC. Translating it yields CAGNGLGQGFLEQYF.

This chain joins TRBV30 and TRBJ2-7; 8 nucleotides match TRBD1. The trim removed 4 bases at V and 7 bases at J, leaving 6 bases unmatched. The CDR3 totals 12 residues. Germline V gene lookup returns CDR1 GTSNPN and CDR2 SVGIG (reference sequence). As DNA, the CDR3 is TGTGCCTGGACCGACAGGGGAAGGGAGCAGTACTTC. It specifies CAWTDRGREQYF.

The DNA for the CDR3 is TGCGCCAGCAGCCACCGGGACAGGGGTGGGAATGAGCAGTTCTTC. The encoded protein is CASSHRDRGGNEQFF. The chain recombines TRBV5-1 with TRBJ2-1; 10 positions agree with TRBD1. From germline, CDR1 is SGHRS and CDR2 YFSETQ. The CDR3 totals 15 residues. V lost 4 bases and J lost 7; bases outside the gene matches: 8.

J is TRBJ2-1 and V is TRBV25-1, with D perhaps TRBD2 (6 bases). Germline assignment: CDR1 MGHDK and CDR2 SYGVNS. The CDR3 extends over 14 amino acids. The germline V and J ends were trimmed by 3 bases and 7 bases, with 13 bases remaining between them. The CDR3 DNA reads TGTGCCAGCAGTGACTTGGGACTTTGGAATGAGCAGTTCTTC. This codes for CASSDLGLWNEQFF.

The chain recombines TRBV5-1 with TRBJ2-5; 13 bases are a match to TRBD2. The CDR3 spans 16 residues. Unmatched junction bases numbered 3, after V lost 3 bases and J lost 1 base. Germline V CDR1 and CDR2: SGHRS, YFSETQ. CDR3 nucleotides: TGCGCCAGCAGCTCGGGACTAGCGGGACCCCAAGAGACCCAGTACTTC. This sequence encodes CASSSGLAGPQETQYF. Variable domain in full (rest from reference TRBV5-1 and TRBJ2-5): KAGVTQTPRYLIKTRGQQVTLSCSPISGHRSVSWYQQTPGQGLQFLFEYFSETQRNKGNFPGRFSGRQFSNSRSEMNVSTLELGDSALYLCASSSGLAGPQETQYFGPGTRLLVL.

The J gene is TRBJ2-5, the V gene TRBV29-1; 7 bases match TRBD2. The V segment lost 4 bases and the J segment 7 bases; nucleotides outside the gene matches: 15. Germline CDR1 is SQVTM and CDR2 is ANQGSEA. The length of the CDR3 is 15 residues. The CDR3 DNA sequence: TGCAGCGTTGGGGAGGGTACGACAGTCGGAGGGACCCAGTACTTC. Protein product: CSVGEGTTVGGTQYF.

This clonotype was seen more than once but under ten times. The rearrangement links TRBV20-1 to TRBJ2-1; tentatively, D is TRBD2 (6 bases). Germline CDR1 DFQATT, CDR2 SNEGSKA (reference sequence). Trimming pared 6 bases from V and 7 bases from J, leaving 13 bases between. This CDR3 contains 12 residues. The CDR3 DNA reads as TGCAGTGCCCTCTCCCGGGGGAATGAGCAGTTCTTC. It is translated as CSALSRGNEQFF.

This clonotype has just a few counts. V and J are TRBV20-1 and TRBJ2-4, with 11 bases identical to TRBD2. Germline CDR1 and CDR2: DFQATT and SNEGSKA (reference sequence). The CDR3 consists of 15 residues. V dropped 6 bases and J dropped 13; count of bases not matched to a gene: 17. The CDR3 reads CSADIAGGPFGEQYF. Here the CDR3 DNA reads TGCAGTGCCGATATAGCGGGAGGGCCATTTGGAGAGCAGTACTTC.

To note about this clonotype: This sequence may be a read error, since a much larger clone differs from it by one base. The V and J genes are TRBV7-2 and TRBJ2-1, with TRBD2 as a possible D gene (6 bases). V was pared by 0 bases and J by 15 bases, with 18 bases between. In germline, CDR1 is SGHTA, CDR2 FQGNSA. The CDR3 covers 14 residues. The CDR3 DNA reads as TGTGCCAGCAGCTTAGCGCGGGGTCCCTCGACCCTGTTCTTC. This codes for CASSLARGPSTLFF. Looking up the rest from reference TRBV7-2 and TRBJ2-1 gives the full variable domain: GAGVSQSPSNKVTEKGKDVELRCDPISGHTALYWYRQSLGQGLEFLIYFQGNSAPDKSGLPSDRFSAERTGGSVSTLTIQRTQQEDSAVYLCASSLARGPSTLFFGPGTRLTVL.

This clonotype was seen a single time. This rearrangement joins TRBV2 to TRBJ1-2; 8 bases match TRBD1. V lost 6 bases and J lost 4; bases outside the gene matches: 7. Germline assignment: CDR1 SNHLY and CDR2 FYNNEI. This CDR3 has 14 residues. CDR3 amino acids: CASRRGQEFYGYTF. CDR3 DNA sequence: TGTGCCAGCAGACGGGGACAGGAATTCTATGGCTACACCTTC.

The V gene is TRBV12-3 or TRBV12-4, the J gene TRBJ2-5; maybe TRBD2 (6 bases). The length of the CDR3 is 15 residues. The V end lost 6 bases, the J end lost 1 base, and 15 bases lay between the germline ends. CDR3 DNA: TGTGCCAGCAGCCTAAAGTGGGAGGCCCAAGAGACCCAGTACTTC. Its protein product is CASSLKWEAQETQYF.

V gene TRBV5-1 combines with J gene TRBJ2-3; 7 positions match TRBD2. CDR3 size: 15 residues. Germline CDR1 SGHRS, CDR2 YFSETQ. The V gene end was trimmed by 7 bases and the J gene end by 0 bases; junction bases not matched to a gene: 8. CDR3 nucleotides: TGCGCCAGCTGGTCTAGCGGTGGAAGCACAGATACGCAGTATTTT. Its translation: CASWSSGGSTDTQYF.

The J gene is TRBJ2-4, the V gene TRBV7-8; 8 bases line up with TRBD2. Germline-derived CDR1 and CDR2 are SGHVS and FQNEAQ. There are 16 residues in the CDR3. The J segment lost 1 base and the V segment lost 7 bases, leaving 9 bases of the junction unmatched. In DNA form, the CDR3 reads TGTGCCAGCAACCCCCGGGAGGGGCTGGCCAAAAACATTCAGTACTTC. This encodes CASNPREGLAKNIQYF.

The CDR3 coding sequence is TGTGCCACCAGCAGAGTTGTGGGGGTCGGGACAGCACGCGCAGATACGCAGTATTTT. Amino acid sequence: CATSRVVGVGTARADTQYF. This chain links TRBV15 with TRBJ2-3, with TRBD1 matching over 7 bases. This CDR3 comprises 19 residues. From germline, CDR1 is LNHNV and CDR2 YYDKDF (reference sequence). V trimming: 1 base; J trimming: 4 bases; junction bases outside the gene matches: 17.

This clonotype was observed a handful of times. The chain couples TRBV10-3 to TRBJ1-4; D call uncertain. The CDR3 runs to 14 residues. Germline lookup yields CDR1 ENHRY and CDR2 SYGVKD. The V end lost 3 bases, the J end lost 8 bases, and 13 bases lay between the germline ends. Here the CDR3 DNA reads TGTGCCATCAGTGAAGGCGCCCAAGGAGAAAAACTGTTTTTT. Its translation: CAISEGAQGEKLFF.

A few counts support this clonotype. The chain is built from TRBV20-1 and TRBJ2-7; TRBD1 matches 8 bases. V gave up 3 bases and J gave up 4 bases; unmatched junction bases: 8. The CDR3 contains 14 residues. The germline V gene encodes CDR1 DFQATT and CDR2 SNEGSKA (reference sequence). In DNA form, the CDR3 reads TGCAGTGCTAGCCAGAGGACAGGGCAATACGAGCAGTACTTC. Amino acid sequence: CSASQRTGQYEQYF.

In its sample, this clonotype was seen a few times. The rearrangement joins TRBV7-2 to TRBJ2-1; D is unclear. Germline CDR1 is SGHTA and CDR2 is FQGNSA. CDR3 length equals 14 residues. V was shortened by 0 bases and J by 3 bases, with 6 bases between the two germline ends. The CDR3 coding sequence is TGTGCCAGCAGCTTAGCGGGGTTCTACAATGAGCAGTTCTTC. It translates to CASSLAGFYNEQFF.

The V and J genes are TRBV29-1 and TRBJ1-1; 7 bases align to TRBD1. V lost 5 bases, J lost 1 base, and 4 bases stayed unmatched. The CDR3 length is 13 residues. The germline V gene encodes CDR1 SQVTM and CDR2 ANQGSEA. In DNA form, the CDR3 reads TGCAGCGTTCGGACAGGCAGGAACACTGAAGCTTTCTTT. Translation gives CSVRTGRNTEAFF.